Sequencing of this T cell receptor (beta chain) was carried out in a study of shared clonotypes between healthy human individuals. Some clones are missing from TCRdb's copy, which holds only in-frame ones; the method was immunoSEQ multiplex PCR. Counted here are hundreds of thousands of clones, roughly 96% occurring once; the ten biggest clones make up 0.095% to 0.14%. In the naive CD8 group, cells lacked CD45RO and were positively selected for CCR7, so terminally differentiated effector memory CD45RA+ cells were left out. This clone was picked up one time. Germline loops: CDR1 SEHNR, CDR2 FQNEAQ (reference sequence). CDR3 length: 14 amino acids. With 5 bases removed from V and 6 bases from J, the gap between germline ends came to 17 bases.

The source of this sequence is a young woman in good health. The V gene is TRBV7-9, the J gene TRBJ2-7; D may be TRBD2 (5 bases). The specimen sequenced was naive CD8+ T cells sorted from blood. This CDR3 is CASSPPGGEGEQYF. The CDR3 coding sequence is TGTGCCAGCAGCCCCCCCGGCGGCGAGGGCGAGCAGTACTTC.